What follows are 11 T cell receptor beta chains derived from one specimen sequenced in a study of neurological immune-mediated disorders. TCRdb fed the 5' RACE reads into MiXCR, producing one record per CDR3 protein. Found here are around 94,000 distinct CDR3 sequences, roughly 4% of them singletons; the top ten hold roughly 6.4%. Sequences were obtained from PBMCs. These receptors all stem from a woman aged 18-29 years with multiple sclerosis.

This clonotype was counted at least ten times. The V call is TRBV7-2, the J call TRBJ2-5, with TRBD1 matching 10 bases. The ends lost 5 bases at V and 5 bases at J; junction bases unmatched: 8. The CDR3 has 15 residues. Germline V lookup: CDR1 SGHTA, CDR2 FQGNSA. CDR3 protein: CASSDRGRGWETQYF. The CDR3 DNA follows: TGTGCCAGCAGCGACAGGGGGCGAGGGTGGGAGACCCAGTACTTC. Combining the CDR3 with reference TRBV7-2 and TRBJ2-5 gives the whole variable domain GAGVSQSPSNKVTEKGKDVELRCDPISGHTALYWYRQSLGQGLEFLIYFQGNSAPDKSGLPSDRFSAERTGGSVSTLTIQRTQQEDSAVYLCASSDRGRGWETQYFGPGTRLLVL.

This clonotype was detected ten times or more. The chain combines TRBV27 with TRBJ1-1, with D possibly matching TRBD1 (6 bases). The germline CDR1 and CDR2 sequences are MNHEY and SMNVEV (reference sequence). The CDR3 is 15 residues long. With 8 bases removed from V and 1 base from J, the gap between germline ends came to 17 bases. CDR3 bases: TGTGCCAGCGGGACTACAGGGCCGAGGAACACTGAAGCTTTCTTT. Translation: CASGTTGPRNTEAFF.

At least ten counts were recorded for this clonotype. The V and J genes are TRBV5-6 and TRBJ2-7; D call uncertain. The V end lost 2 bases, the J end lost 6 bases, and 15 bases lay between the germline ends. Germline V gene data show CDR1 as SGHDT and CDR2 as YYEEEE. The CDR3 length is 14 residues. The CDR3 coding sequence is TGTGCCAGCAGCTTCGCTCTAGGCGGTTTCGAGCAGTACTTC. The encoded protein is CASSFALGGFEQYF. The complete variable domain, with remaining parts taken from reference TRBV5-6 and TRBJ2-7, reads DAGVTQSPTHLIKTRGQQVTLRCSPKSGHDTVSWYQQALGQGPQFIFQYYEEEERQRGNFPDRFSGHQFPNYSSELNVNALLLGDSALYLCASSFALGGFEQYFGPGTRLTVT.

This clonotype was detected ten times or more. V gene TRBV7-2 combines with J gene TRBJ2-1, with a tentative D call TRBD2 (6 bases). Looked up from germline, CDR1 is SGHTA and CDR2 is FQGNSA. This CDR3 has 17 amino acids. Trimming stripped 0 bases from V and 6 bases from J, with 18 bases between. The CDR3 coding sequence is TGTGCCAGCAGCTTAGCTATTACTAGCTTTCGCCCCAATGAGCAGTTCTTC. Protein product: CASSLAITSFRPNEQFF.

The sample holds many counts of this clonotype. The chain combines TRBV6-1 with TRBJ2-1, with a tentative D call TRBD2 (6 bases). There are 12 residues in the CDR3. The V end lost 7 bases, the J end lost 8 bases, and 12 bases lay between the germline ends. The germline gives CDR1 MNHNS, CDR2 SASEGT. The DNA for the CDR3 is TGTGCCAGCACCCGGGAGTGGGATGAGCAGTTCTTC. Amino acids: CASTREWDEQFF.

A remark on this clonotype: One end of the junction does not line up with germline, which may come from a read error. The chain links TRBV2 to TRBJ2-7, with 8 bases identical to TRBD1. This CDR3 has 12 amino acids. Germline V gives CDR1 SNHLY, CDR2 FYNNEI. The CDR3 nucleotides read TGTGCCAGCAGTGTCGACAGGGGCGAGCAGTACTTT. It specifies CASSVDRGEQYF.

This sequence joins TRBV10-3 and TRBJ1-2; TRBD1 is a possible D gene (6 bases). Germline CDR1 and CDR2: ENHRY and SYGVKD. Trimming took off 4 bases at V and 0 bases at J, with 24 bases between the two ends. The CDR3 length is 19 residues. In DNA, the CDR3 is TGTGCCATCAGTGGACAGGATGATGGGGGGGCGAGGTCTAACTATGGCTACACCTTC. Protein: CAISGQDDGGARSNYGYTF.

This clonotype was detected ten times or more. The gene calls are TRBV5-1 and TRBJ1-3; a possible D gene is TRBD1 (6 bases). The CDR3 consists of 14 residues. Between the trimmed V and J ends, which lost 4 bases and 7 bases, there was a span of 15 bases. Germline lookup yields CDR1 SGHRS and CDR2 YFSETQ. CDR3 region: CASSQQGFKNTIYF. The CDR3 DNA is TGCGCCAGCAGCCAACAGGGTTTTAAGAACACCATATATTTT.

This clonotype occurred many times. V gene TRBV6-5 combines with J gene TRBJ2-7, with D possibly TRBD1 on 6 matching bases. Per germline, CDR1 MNHEY and CDR2 SVGAGI. This CDR3 region has 13 residues. The V and J ends lost 7 bases and 0 bases respectively, with 10 bases between them. CDR3 in amino acids: CASKTGSSYEQYF. CDR3 nucleotides: TGTGCCAGCAAGACAGGCAGCTCCTACGAGCAGTACTTC.

This clonotype came up many times. J is TRBJ1-4 and V is TRBV5-5; 7 bases match TRBD1. Germline V gene sequence: CDR1 SGHKS, CDR2 YYEKEE (reference sequence). This CDR3 is built from 14 residues. J lost 4 bases, V lost 3 bases, and 3 bases had no gene match. CDR3 nucleotides: TGTGCCAGCAGCTCGCAGGGGGGTAATGAAAAACTGTTTTTT. This encodes CASSSQGGNEKLFF.

This clonotype came up many times. The CDR3 region has the DNA TGTGCCAGCAGTTCCCCCCCCGGGGATGAAAAACTGTTTTTT. It specifies CASSSPPGDEKLFF. The chain combines TRBV28 with TRBJ1-4; D remains ambiguous. The CDR3 spans 14 residues. CDR1 MDHEN and CDR2 SYDVKM come from the germline V gene. The V gene lost 4 bases and the J gene lost 6 bases, with 12 bases spanning the gap. Full variable domain (rest looked up from reference TRBV28 and TRBJ1-4): DVKVTQSSRYLVKRTGEKVFLECVQDMDHENMFWYRQDPGLGLRLIYFSYDVKMKEKGDIPEGYSVSREKKERFSLILESASTNQTSMYLCASSSPPGDEKLFFGSGTQLSVL.